A selection of T cell receptor beta chains follows, all from one sample in a study of T cell responses to AZD1222 COVID-19 vaccine. Data came from immunoSEQ multiplex PCR; TCRdb stores just in-frame clones and leaves some out. The sample lists approximately 160,000 clones, 90% to 95% occurring once. The sequenced sample was peripheral blood, obtained on day 0 of AZD1222 vaccination. The source is an adult in good health. CDR3s leave out the opening cysteine and the closing phenylalanine or tryptophan. D genes are given only for firm matches.

J gene: TRBJ2-7
V gene: TRBV7-2
D gene: TRBD2
CDR3 protein: ASSSRLAGRGEQY

J gene: TRBJ2-3
V gene: TRBV10-1
D gene: TRBD2
CDR3 protein: ASSALAGGTDTQY

J gene: TRBJ1-4
V gene: TRBV29-1
D gene: .
CDR3 protein: SVELGGYEKLF

J gene: TRBJ1-5
V gene: TRBV28
D gene: .
CDR3 protein: ASSRTENQPQH

J gene: TRBJ1-1
V gene: TRBV19
D gene: TRBD1
CDR3 protein: ATGGAGGRYTEAF

J gene: TRBJ1-1
V gene: TRBV6-5
D gene: .
CDR3 protein: ASSYRSLNTEAF

J gene: TRBJ2-3
V gene: TRBV11-3
D gene: .
CDR3 protein: ASSRSNHVADTQY

J gene: TRBJ2-5
V gene: TRBV12-5
D gene: TRBD2
CDR3 protein: ASGLSGLAY

J gene: TRBJ1-6
V gene: TRBV7-9
D gene: TRBD1
CDR3 protein: ASSLGQGGHSPLH

J gene: TRBJ1-2
V gene: TRBV12-3/TRBV12-4
D gene: .
CDR3 protein: ASSFSGNGYT

J gene: TRBJ1-4
V gene: TRBV6-5
D gene: TRBD1
CDR3 protein: ASLSGTGEEKLF

J gene: TRBJ2-5
V gene: TRBV7-9
D gene: TRBD2
CDR3 protein: ASRFGTSGETQY

J gene: TRBJ2-1
V gene: TRBV5-1
D gene: TRBD1
CDR3 protein: ASSDRTGNEQF

J gene: TRBJ2-5
V gene: TRBV5-5
D gene: .
CDR3 protein: ASSLGRDETQY

J gene: TRBJ2-3
V gene: TRBV28
D gene: .
CDR3 protein: ASRTLRGTSTDTQY

J gene: TRBJ2-6
V gene: TRBV7-2
D gene: .
CDR3 protein: ASSLAVMSSGANVLT

J gene: TRBJ1-6
V gene: TRBV19
D gene: .
CDR3 protein: ASSIIDWGPLH

J gene: TRBJ2-3
V gene: TRBV5-1
D gene: TRBD2
CDR3 protein: ASSPAGLAGTDTQY

J gene: TRBJ2-1
V gene: TRBV24-1
D gene: .
CDR3 protein: ATSDYQGRYRTGAIGEQF

J gene: TRBJ1-6
V gene: TRBV13
D gene: .
CDR3 protein: ASSLAAKNSPLH

J gene: TRBJ2-2
V gene: TRBV9
D gene: TRBD2
CDR3 protein: ASSARQGGTGELF

J gene: TRBJ1-1
V gene: TRBV11-3
D gene: .
CDR3 protein: ASSLDQGSRRA

J gene: TRBJ2-7
V gene: TRBV5-1
D gene: .
CDR3 protein: ASSLASHSSYEQY

J gene: TRBJ1-1
V gene: TRBV10-2
D gene: TRBD1
CDR3 protein: ASSADRATEAF

J gene: TRBJ1-1
V gene: TRBV27
D gene: .
CDR3 protein: ASSSPLTLRGPNEAF

J gene: TRBJ2-7
V gene: TRBV7-9
D gene: .
CDR3 protein: ASSSDRSGAYEQY

J gene: TRBJ2-7
V gene: TRBV24-1
D gene: .
CDR3 protein: ATTKRQDSSYEQY

J gene: TRBJ2-3
V gene: TRBV2
D gene: TRBD2
CDR3 protein: ASSAGLAADTQY

J gene: TRBJ1-2
V gene: TRBV6-5
D gene: .
CDR3 protein: ASSRVPTYGYT